This passage covers 22 T cell receptor beta chains from one sample sequenced in a study of cytomegalovirus exposure and HLA in healthy donors. With 60 Vbeta and 13 Jbeta primers, the PCR was carried out. Profiling relied on immunoSEQ multiplex PCR, and the TCRdb table lists in-frame clones only, not all of them. The profile shows approximately 220,000 clones, over 70% of them singletons. The specimen sequenced was PBMCs. The receptors were sampled from a boy aged 2-9 years in good health and CMV-seronegative.

Points on this clone: Here the CDR3 omits its conserved ending phenylalanine or tryptophan, so a read error is the likely source. V is TRBV29-1 and J is TRBJ2-3; 10 nucleotides match TRBD2. The CDR3 loop spans 13 amino acids. Germline V gives CDR1 SQVTM, CDR2 ANQGSEA. The DNA for the CDR3 is TGCAGAGCTAGCGGGAGCCGCGCAGATACGCAGTATGTT. Translation: CRASGSRADTQYV.

This clone has a handful of counts. J is TRBJ2-1 and V is TRBV5-6, with 10 nucleotides matching TRBD2. The CDR3 has 16 residues. The V gene end was trimmed by 1 base and the J gene end by 5 bases; junction bases not matched to a gene: 6. Germline loops: CDR1 SGHDT, CDR2 YYEEEE. In nucleotides, the CDR3 is TGTGCCAGCAGCTTGAGGCTAGCGGGGGATAACAATGAGCAGTTCTTC. This gives the protein CASSLRLAGDNNEQFF.

The rearrangement joins TRBV27 to TRBJ2-7; 10 bases are a match to TRBD1. CDR3 size: 15 residues. V shed 5 bases, J shed 2 bases, and the junction held 6 bases outside the gene matches. Germline V gives CDR1 MNHEY, CDR2 SMNVEV (reference sequence). CDR3 region: CASSHGTGETYEQYF. The CDR3 region has the DNA TGTGCCAGCAGTCACGGGACAGGGGAGACCTACGAGCAGTACTTC.

CDR3 nucleotide sequence: TGTGCCAGCAGTAGGAGTACGCGGGGCACCGGGGAGCTGTTTTTT. Encoded protein: CASSRSTRGTGELFF. The V gene is TRBV2, the J gene TRBJ2-2, with D maybe TRBD2 (6 bases). There are 15 residues in the CDR3. The germline V and J ends were trimmed by 5 bases and 4 bases, with 14 bases remaining between them. Germline CDR1 and CDR2: SNHLY and FYNNEI.

V is TRBV29-1 and J is TRBJ1-1, with TRBD1 matching over 10 bases. The trim removed 3 bases at V and 5 bases at J, leaving 6 bases unmatched. The CDR3 length is 14 residues. The germline CDR1 and CDR2 sequences are SQVTM and ANQGSEA. The CDR3 here is CSVEVTGGSTEAFF. The DNA for the CDR3 is TGCAGCGTTGAGGTGACAGGGGGCTCTACTGAAGCTTTCTTT.

The gene calls are TRBV10-3 and TRBJ2-1; no clear D gene. V gave up 4 bases and J gave up 7 bases, with 5 bases separating them. Germline V lookup: CDR1 ENHRY, CDR2 SYGVKD. This CDR3 comprises 11 residues. The CDR3 sequence: CAISGRNEQFF. The CDR3 DNA follows: TGTGCCATCAGTGGTCGGAATGAGCAGTTCTTC.

The chain combines TRBV6-6 with TRBJ1-3; TRBD1 is a possible D gene (6 bases). Germline values: CDR1 MNHNY, CDR2 SVGAGI (reference sequence). V lost 5 bases and J lost 0, with 11 bases in between. This CDR3 is 15 amino acids long. The CDR3 region is CASSTGQLSGNTIYF. The CDR3 bases are TGTGCCAGCAGTACCGGACAGCTCTCTGGAAACACCATATATTTT.

This clone was picked up one time. The rearrangement links TRBV11-2 to TRBJ1-2, with TRBD1 matching 9 bases. The V and J ends lost 5 bases and 0 bases, in that order; junction bases with no gene match: 7. The CDR3 covers 16 residues. In germline, CDR1 is SGHAT, CDR2 FQNNGV. As DNA, the CDR3 is TGTGCCAGCAGCCCAGGGGGGACAGGGACTAACTATGGCTACACCTTC. Protein: CASSPGGTGTNYGYTF.

The chain employs TRBV4-1 and TRBJ2-5; 7 bases are a match to TRBD2. The CDR3 is 17 amino acids. After removal of 3 bases from V and 2 bases from J, the junction contained 12 bases not matched to a gene. Germline V lookup: CDR1 MGHRA, CDR2 YSYEKL. This chain's CDR3 is CASSHPVKRGLQETQYF. CDR3 nucleotides: TGCGCCAGCAGCCATCCCGTGAAGCGGGGCCTGCAAGAGACCCAGTACTTC.

A word on this clone: The germline gene is not matched at one end of the junction; a read error may be the cause. The sample holds other DNA sequences that translate to the same CDR3. V gene TRBV30 combines with J gene TRBJ2-1, with 8 bases matching TRBD2. Germline lookup yields CDR1 GTSNPN and CDR2 SVGIG (reference sequence). The CDR3 is 19 residues long. The CDR3 DNA is TGTGCTTGGAGTCGCAGCGGGAGTATGGCGGGGCCTTGGTCCAATGAGCAGTTCTTC. Translated: CAWSRSGSMAGPWSNEQFF.

This chain connects TRBV4-1 to TRBJ2-7; 7 positions match TRBD1. Trimming at V came to 6 bases and at J to 5 bases, leaving 13 bases not matched to a gene. The CDR3 spans 15 residues. In germline, CDR1 is MGHRA, CDR2 YSYEKL. Here the CDR3 reads CASRDSITGVHEQYF. The DNA of the CDR3 is TGCGCCAGCAGGGACAGCATTACAGGGGTCCACGAGCAGTACTTC.

This rearrangement joins TRBV25-1 to TRBJ1-3, with 9 bases aligning to TRBD1. Germline CDR1 reads MGHDK; CDR2 reads SYGVNS. The length of the CDR3 is 14 residues. J was trimmed by 2 bases and V by 4 bases; bases with no gene match: 0. CDR3 coding DNA: TGTGCCAGCAGTGGGACAGGGGCTGGAAACACCATATATTTT. It translates to CASSGTGAGNTIYF.

The chain links TRBV7-2 to TRBJ2-1; 10 positions match TRBD2. Trimming removed 6 bases from V and 8 bases from J; junction bases left unmatched: 10. Germline assignment: CDR1 SGHTA and CDR2 FQGNSA. This CDR3 comprises 15 residues. As DNA, the CDR3 is TGTGCCAGCAGGCCATTTCTAGCGGGAGAGGATGAGCAGTTCTTC. Its translation is CASRPFLAGEDEQFF. The whole variable domain, filled in from reference TRBV7-2 and TRBJ2-1, reads GAGVSQSPSNKVTEKGKDVELRCDPISGHTALYWYRQSLGQGLEFLIYFQGNSAPDKSGLPSDRFSAERTGGSVSTLTIQRTQQEDSAVYLCASRPFLAGEDEQFFGPGTRLTVL.

The rearrangement links TRBV6-5 to TRBJ1-2; TRBD1 matches at 9 bases. Germline CDR1 reads MNHEY; CDR2 reads SVGAGI. This CDR3 has 14 residues. Trimming took 6 bases from V and 8 from J; bases not matched to a gene: 10. In nucleotides, the CDR3 is TGTGCCAGCAGCCAGGGGACAGGGAAGGGAGGCTACACCTTC. Translating it yields CASSQGTGKGGYTF.

Concerning this clone: At one end the junction does not follow the germline gene, possibly because of a read error. The rearrangement links TRBV7-7 to TRBJ2-5; 11 nucleotides agree with TRBD1. The CDR3 spans 13 residues. CDR1 SSHAT and CDR2 FNYEAQ come from the germline V gene (reference sequence). The CDR3 DNA follows: TGTGCTAGCAGCCGGGACAGGGGGGAGACCCAGTACTTC. Amino acid sequence: CASSRDRGETQYF. Filled out from reference TRBV7-7 and TRBJ2-5, the complete variable domain reads GAGVSQSPRYKVTKRGQDVTLRCDPISSHATLYWYQQALGQGPEFLTYFNYEAQPDKSGLPSDRFSAERPEGSISTLTIQRTEQRDSAMYRCASSRDRGETQYFGPGTRLLVL.

This chain links TRBV6-1 with TRBJ2-3; D unclear. The V and J ends lost 1 base and 1 base respectively, with 3 bases between them. This CDR3 spans 13 amino acids. The germline V gene encodes CDR1 MNHNS and CDR2 SASEGT. The CDR3 protein is CASSEGRTDTQYF. The CDR3 region has the DNA TGTGCCAGCAGTGAAGGGCGCACAGATACGCAGTATTTT.

The chain employs TRBV19 and TRBJ2-3; tentative D call: TRBD1 (5 bases). Germline CDR1 and CDR2: LNHDA and SQIVND (reference sequence). CDR3 length: 15 residues. The V gene lost 3 bases and the J gene lost 1 base, with 11 bases spanning the gap. CDR3 nucleotides: TGTGCCAGTAGTATGGGGCCTGGGGGCACAGATACGCAGTATTTT. This codes for CASSMGPGGTDTQYF.

This rearrangement joins TRBV7-9 to TRBJ1-2, with D possibly being TRBD1 (5 bases). CDR1 is SEHNR, CDR2 FQNEAQ, per germline (reference sequence). Trimming cost V 4 bases and J 4 bases, with 16 bases left between them. The CDR3 covers 15 residues. DNA of the CDR3: TGTGCCAGCAGCTCCAGGTCCGGGGGTATCTATGGCTACACCTTC. Translation gives CASSSRSGGIYGYTF.

V and J are TRBV7-8 and TRBJ2-7; D might be TRBD2 (5 bases). CDR1 and CDR2 (germline): SGHVS, FQNEAQ. The CDR3 sequence is 15 residues long. Trimming took off 5 bases at V and 4 bases at J, with 18 bases between the two ends. CDR3 amino acids: CASSPRVSEGYEQYF. The CDR3 DNA reads TGTGCCAGCAGCCCCCGGGTTAGCGAAGGTTACGAGCAGTACTTC.

V usage is TRBV18 and J usage is TRBJ2-5, with 11 bases matching TRBD2. Trimming cost V 3 bases and J 5 bases; bases outside gene matches: 14. Germline loops: CDR1 KGHSH, CDR2 LQKENI. The CDR3 sequence is 18 residues long. The CDR3 DNA sequence: TGTGCCAGCTCACCCCTCCCTACCGGGACTAGCGGAGGGGAGACCCAGTACTTC. Protein product: CASSPLPTGTSGGETQYF. The variable domain in full, completed from reference TRBV18 and TRBJ2-5, reads NAGVMQNPRHLVRRRGQEARLRCSPMKGHSHVYWYRQLPEEGLKFMVYLQKENIIDESGMPKERFSAEFPKEGPSILRIQQVVRGDSAAYFCASSPLPTGTSGGETQYFGPGTRLLVL.

This chain links TRBV6-5 with TRBJ1-2, with TRBD1 identical over 9 bases. Trimming took 6 bases from V and 4 from J; bases not matched to a gene: 9. Per germline, CDR1 MNHEY and CDR2 SVGAGI. The CDR3 covers 15 residues. The CDR3 DNA follows: TGTGCCAGCAGCCCGGGGACAGGGAATATCTATGGCTACACCTTC. Its translation: CASSPGTGNIYGYTF.

CDR3 sequence (DNA): TGTGCCAGCAGTTACGACGGGGGGGAGGAGACCCAGTACTTC. Amino acid sequence: CASSYDGGEETQYF. J is TRBJ2-5 and V is TRBV9, with 8 bases aligning to TRBD2. This CDR3 contains 14 residues. The ends lost 5 bases at V and 5 bases at J; junction bases unmatched: 8. CDR1 and CDR2 (germline): SGDLS, YYNGEE. Variable domain in full (rest from reference TRBV9 and TRBJ2-5): DSGVTQTPKHLITATGQRVTLRCSPRSGDLSVYWYQQSLDQGLQFLIQYYNGEERAKGNILERFSAQQFPDLHSELNLSSLELGDSALYFCASSYDGGEETQYFGPGTRLLVL.